The table lists the clone carrying this T cell receptor beta chain with a few counts. Its antigen is undetermined. This sample was included in a study of post-analysis software for immune sequencing data. Study information: Secondary progressive, relapsing-remitting and progressive-relapsing multiple sclerosis were among the included disease courses. Study conclusions and caveats: Samples made in the same batch grouped tightly together by F measure. Patients had higher frequencies than controls of five or six TRBV segments, including TRBV5-6, TRBV5-1 and TRBV20-1. Controls significantly exceeded multiple sclerosis patients in normalized Chao1 diversity.

Unique molecular identifiers were carried by the TCR beta cDNA libraries. Input populations of roughly 1 to 10 million T cells gave rise to approximately 500,000 cDNA molecules. MiXCR, applied by TCRdb to the PCR reads, yields one record per CDR3 protein. The table lists approximately 260,000 distinct CDR3 sequences, 35% to 45% of them singletons. V was clipped by 5 bases and J by 5 bases; unmatched bases: 9. The CDR3 spans 16 residues. Germline values: CDR1 MDHEN, CDR2 SYDVKM. The origin of this receptor is a girl aged 10-17 years with multiple sclerosis. This chain connects TRBV28 to TRBJ2-3, with TRBD2 identical over 11 bases. The sample consisted of blood. The CDR3 bases are TGTGCCAGCAGTCAAACTAGCGGGAGTTGGTTAGATACGCAGTATTTT. The encoded protein is CASSQTSGSWLDTQYF.